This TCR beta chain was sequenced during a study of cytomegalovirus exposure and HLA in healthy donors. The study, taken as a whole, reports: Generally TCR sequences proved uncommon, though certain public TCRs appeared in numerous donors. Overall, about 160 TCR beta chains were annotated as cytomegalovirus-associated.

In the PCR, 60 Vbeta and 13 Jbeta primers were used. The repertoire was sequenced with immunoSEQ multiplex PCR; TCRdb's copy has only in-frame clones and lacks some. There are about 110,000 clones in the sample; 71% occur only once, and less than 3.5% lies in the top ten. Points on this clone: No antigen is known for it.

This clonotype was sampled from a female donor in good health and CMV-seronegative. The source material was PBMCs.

CDR3 sequence: CASSLQVSNQPQHF. For the CDR3, the DNA is TGTGCCAGCAGTTTACAGGTTTCCAATCAGCCCCAGCATTTT. The rearrangement uses TRBV28 and TRBJ1-5; no clear D gene. Germline CDR1 reads MDHEN; CDR2 reads SYDVKM. CDR3 length: 14 amino acids. Trimming left V 2 bases short and J 3 bases short, with 8 bases between.